This T cell receptor (beta chain) was found in a study of cytomegalovirus exposure and HLA in healthy donors. Study results and limitations: Excluded were some V segments that proved indistinguishable, including TRBV6-2 and TRBV6-3. Later analysis demonstrated an association between a missense DCLRE1C variant and TCR beta V- and J-gene trimming. The authors later found most CMV-associated TCR beta chains appeared HLA-restricted.

This clone was counted a few times. Its antigen is undetermined. V was cut by 8 bases and J by 2 bases, with 13 bases left in between. CDR1 and CDR2 from the germline V gene are ENHRY and SYGVKD. This CDR3 comprises 13 residues. A multiplex PCR was run with 60 Vbeta primers and 13 Jbeta primers. TCRdb's table, derived via immunoSEQ multiplex PCR, lists solely in-frame clones and lacks some. Of roughly 78,000 clones listed, 63% are singletons. This sequence was found in a man aged 25 to 45 in good health and CMV-seropositive. The chain employs TRBV10-3 and TRBJ2-7; D may be TRBD2 (5 bases). The sample was PBMCs. The CDR3 sequence is CAIARADTYEQYF. The CDR3 DNA follows: TGTGCCATCGCGAGGGCAGATACCTACGAGCAGTACTTC.